The 21 T cell receptor beta chains reported below all come from one sample, sequenced in a study of a mutant IDH1 vaccine in newly diagnosed glioma. No antigen is known for these receptors. The protocol was immunoSEQ multiplex PCR, while the TCRdb copy is restricted to in-frame clones and leaves out a portion. Of roughly 30,000 clones in the sample, around 84% are singletons; the top ten hold approximately 15%. Time point defined: week 23, last vaccination. What each vaccine dose contained was 300 ug of mutant IDH1 20-mer peptide, accompanied by topical imiquimod. Sequenced material: PBMCs, taken from a glioma patient whose treatment included an IDH1 peptide vaccine. The receptors here all came from a woman aged 25-40 years with glioma.

The V and J genes are TRBV5-1 and TRBJ2-3; D is possibly TRBD1 (8 bases). The CDR3 is 16 amino acids. Germline CDR1 and CDR2: SGHRS and YFSETQ. V was pared by 4 bases and J by 3 bases, with 18 bases between. The CDR3 loop is CASSTWTGRGTDTQYF. In DNA, the CDR3 is TGCGCCAGCAGCACCTGGACAGGGAGGGGGACAGATACGCAGTATTTT.

The chain couples TRBV7-9 to TRBJ1-1; the D is unclear. This CDR3 comprises 15 residues. Trimming took off 1 base at V and 1 base at J, with 10 bases between the two ends. From germline, CDR1 is SEHNR and CDR2 FQNEAQ (reference sequence). The CDR3 sequence: CASSLGRNRNTEAFF. CDR3 coding DNA: TGTGCCAGCAGCTTAGGTCGCAATCGGAACACTGAAGCTTTCTTT.

J is TRBJ2-7 and V is TRBV5-4; the match to TRBD1 covers 8 bases. J was trimmed by 2 bases and V by 5 bases; bases with no gene match: 9. Germline loops: CDR1 SGHNT, CDR2 YYREEE (reference sequence). This CDR3 spans 15 amino acids. The CDR3 sequence: CASSSWTGITYEQYF. DNA of the CDR3: TGTGCCAGCAGTTCTTGGACAGGGATAACCTACGAGCAGTACTTC.

V and J are TRBV27 and TRBJ1-1; possible D gene TRBD1, 5 bases. V dropped 3 bases and J dropped 11 bases, with 16 bases sitting between them. CDR3 length equals 13 residues. Germline loops: CDR1 MNHEY, CDR2 SMNVEV (reference sequence). CDR3 nucleotides: TGTGCCAGCAGTTTCCGAGACCTGGGGGAGGCTTTCTTT. It translates to CASSFRDLGEAFF.

The chain carries TRBV5-1 and TRBJ1-1, with D unresolved. This CDR3 is built from 13 residues. Between the trimmed V and J ends, which lost 0 bases and 3 bases, there was a span of 6 bases. The V gene's germline CDR1 is SGHRS and CDR2 YFSETQ. CDR3 coding DNA: TGCGCCAGCAGCTTGGCGTTGGACACTGAAGCTTTCTTT. It is translated as CASSLALDTEAFF.

This clone was seen once. This chain connects TRBV9 to TRBJ2-6, with 10 bases fitting TRBD1. V was clipped by 3 bases and J by 0 bases; unmatched bases: 6. Looked up from germline, CDR1 is SGDLS and CDR2 is YYNGEE. There are 18 residues in the CDR3. CDR3 bases: TGTGCCAGCAGCGGTTCGGGACAGGGGTTCTCTGGGGCCAACGTCCTGACTTTC. Its translation: CASSGSGQGFSGANVLTF.

This clone was counted once. This rearrangement joins TRBV10-3 to TRBJ2-5; 8 nucleotides line up with TRBD1. J lost 4 bases, V lost 9 bases, and 10 bases had no gene match. This CDR3 is 14 amino acids long. The germline V gene encodes CDR1 ENHRY and CDR2 SYGVKD. This CDR3 reads CAIRTGPLSETQYF. As DNA, the CDR3 is TGTGCCATTCGGACAGGGCCATTGTCAGAGACCCAGTACTTC.

This clone was observed once. The CDR3 loop is CASSFFTGGPGETQYF. In DNA form, the CDR3 reads TGTGCCAGCAGCTTCTTTACGGGGGGGCCGGGAGAGACCCAGTACTTC. V usage is TRBV7-2 and J usage is TRBJ2-5, with 8 bases lining up with TRBD2. Germline V gene lookup returns CDR1 SGHTA and CDR2 FQGNSA. V trimming: 3 bases; J trimming: 4 bases; junction bases outside the gene matches: 10. This CDR3 is built from 16 residues. Full variable domain (remainder filled in from reference TRBV7-2 and TRBJ2-5): GAGVSQSPSNKVTEKGKDVELRCDPISGHTALYWYRQSLGQGLEFLIYFQGNSAPDKSGLPSDRFSAERTGGSVSTLTIQRTQQEDSAVYLCASSFFTGGPGETQYFGPGTRLLVL.

The V and J genes are TRBV6-5 and TRBJ2-5, with 7 bases matching TRBD2. Per the germline V gene, CDR1 is MNHEY and CDR2 is SVGAGI. The CDR3 runs to 15 residues. Unmatched junction bases numbered 5, after V lost 0 bases and J lost 4 bases. The DNA for the CDR3 is TGTGCCAGCAGTTACTCGGGCGGGGGTGGAGAGACCCAGTACTTC. Encoded protein: CASSYSGGGGETQYF.

The chain uses TRBV5-4 and TRBJ1-5; D not certain. The CDR3 runs to 14 residues. The V gene lost 0 bases and the J gene lost 3 bases, with 7 bases spanning the gap. CDR1 and CDR2 from the germline V gene are SGHNT and YYREEE (reference sequence). CDR3 in DNA: TGTGCCAGCAGCTTGGGTGGCATCAATCAGCCCCAGCATTTT. This gives the protein CASSLGGINQPQHF.

The CDR3 DNA reads as TGTGCCAGCAGGAGCCCCCGGACAGGGTCCTACGAGCAGTACTTC. Translation gives CASRSPRTGSYEQYF. V and J are TRBV6-1 and TRBJ2-7, with 8 bases fitting TRBD1. This CDR3 spans 15 amino acids. Germline V gives CDR1 MNHNS, CDR2 SASEGT. Trimming removed 6 bases from V and 1 base from J; junction bases left unmatched: 8.

The CDR3 nucleotides read TGTGCCAGCAGTTACTCCCGGGCAGAGGGTGAAAAACTGTTTTTT. It translates to CASSYSRAEGEKLFF. The chain uses TRBV6-7 and TRBJ1-4, with D unclear. TRBV6-7 is an open reading frame whose function is uncertain. Trimming removed 0 bases from V and 7 bases from J, with 12 bases in between. CDR3 size: 15 residues.

This clone was detected once. The gene calls are TRBV5-6 and TRBJ2-5; possible D gene TRBD2, 5 bases. CDR1 is SGHDT, CDR2 YYEEEE, per germline. Trimming removed 1 base from V and 4 bases from J, with 8 bases in between. The CDR3 has 13 amino acids. The CDR3 nucleotides read TGTGCCAGCAGCTTGATAGCGCGAGAGACCCAGTACTTC. As protein: CASSLIARETQYF.

The chain uses TRBV19 and TRBJ2-1; possible D gene TRBD2, 7 bases. Germline values: CDR1 LNHDA, CDR2 SQIVND (reference sequence). Trimming shortened V by 7 bases and J by 10 bases, and 20 bases separated the two germline ends. The CDR3 spans 14 residues. The CDR3: CASNQGGGPREQFF. In nucleotides, the CDR3 is TGTGCCAGTAACCAAGGCGGGGGCCCCAGGGAGCAGTTCTTC. The full variable domain, in which reference TRBV19 and TRBJ2-1 provide the parts outside the CDR3, is DGGITQSPKYLFRKEGQNVTLSCEQNLNHDAMYWYRQDPGQGLRLIYYSQIVNDFQKGDIAEGYSVSREKKESFPLTVTSAQKNPTAFYLCASNQGGGPREQFFGPGTRLTVL.

In this sample, this clone is medium-sized. The chain has TRBV5-6 and TRBJ1-4; 8 nucleotides match TRBD1. The V gene's germline CDR1 is SGHDT and CDR2 YYEEEE. This CDR3 has 15 amino acids. The ends lost 7 bases at V and 2 bases at J; junction bases unmatched: 7. The CDR3 is CASGGQAATNEKLFF. Written as DNA, the CDR3 is TGTGCCAGCGGGGGACAGGCCGCGACTAATGAAAAACTGTTTTTT.

The CDR3 coding sequence is TGTGCCAGCAGCCCCCTAGCGGGGGGGTCAGGGACCCAGTACTTC. Translated, it gives CASSPLAGGSGTQYF. This chain links TRBV4-2 with TRBJ2-5; 12 bases map to TRBD2. The CDR3 has 15 amino acids. With V trimmed by 4 bases and J by 7 bases, 7 bases remained unmatched. CDR1 and CDR2 (germline): LGHNA, YNFKEQ.

This clone has more than one count but fewer than ten. This rearrangement joins TRBV5-6 to TRBJ1-1; 9 nucleotides agree with TRBD1. The CDR3 runs to 16 residues. The junction had 9 bases not matched to a gene; V was cut back by 2 bases and J by 4 bases. Germline lookup yields CDR1 SGHDT and CDR2 YYEEEE. CDR3 bases: TGTGCCAGCAGCTTTGTAACAGGGGGCAGGGGCACTGAAGCTTTCTTT. Translation: CASSFVTGGRGTEAFF.

The rearrangement uses TRBV9 and TRBJ2-5; the match to TRBD1 covers 10 bases. Germline CDR1 is SGDLS and CDR2 is YYNGEE. This CDR3 has 15 residues. The junction had 7 bases not matched to a gene; V was cut back by 4 bases and J by 4 bases. For the CDR3, the DNA is TGTGCCAGCAGCTTGCCGGGACAGGGGATAGAGACCCAGTACTTC. It is translated as CASSLPGQGIETQYF.

The V and J genes are TRBV18 and TRBJ1-1; D remains ambiguous. The ends were cut back, 5 bases at V and 1 base at J, with 11 bases in the middle. CDR1 and CDR2 from the germline V gene are KGHSH and LQKENI. This CDR3 is built from 14 residues. The CDR3 coding sequence is TGTGCCAGCTCAGAACAGAAATGGAACACTGAAGCTTTCTTT. Amino acids: CASSEQKWNTEAFF.

This clone came up once. The chain is built from TRBV11-1 and TRBJ2-7; D might be TRBD2 (6 bases). Germline V gives CDR1 SGHAT, CDR2 FQDESV (reference sequence). Deletions cut 5 bases from V and 0 bases from J, with 11 bases between. This CDR3 has 14 residues. The CDR3 protein is CASSRAGNSYEQYF. CDR3 bases: TGTGCCAGCAGCCGGGCGGGGAACTCCTACGAGCAGTACTTC.

This chain joins TRBV9 and TRBJ2-5, with 8 positions matching TRBD1. The germline CDR1 and CDR2 sequences are SGDLS and YYNGEE. V dropped 1 base and J dropped 4; count of bases not matched to a gene: 6. The CDR3 length is 15 residues. The CDR3 region has the DNA TGTGCCAGCAGCGTATCGGACAGGGTTGGAGAGACCCAGTACTTC. Protein: CASSVSDRVGETQYF.